This entry lists 16 T cell receptor beta chains sequenced from one sample in a study of identical twins. TCRdb reprocessed the 5' RACE reads with MiXCR, giving one entry per CDR3 protein. The table includes some 900,000 distinct CDR3 sequences, 9% to 15% detected once. This sample was shared with a second study, whose subject was yellow fever vaccine responses in identical twins.

The source material was PBMCs. The receptors come from a young woman in good health.

This clonotype was observed a handful of times. The chain is built from TRBV4-1 and TRBJ2-5, with D unclear. The germline V and J ends were trimmed by 4 bases and 4 bases, with 10 bases remaining between them. There are 13 residues in the CDR3. Germline-derived CDR1 and CDR2 are MGHRA and YSYEKL. This chain's CDR3 is CASSRTLLETQYF. The CDR3 DNA reads as TGCGCCAGCAGCCGCACCCTATTAGAGACCCAGTACTTC.

The genes are TRBV25-1 and TRBJ2-7, with D hard to call. This CDR3 contains 15 residues. Germline assignment: CDR1 MGHDK and CDR2 SYGVNS. The V end was cut by 4 bases, the J end by 6 bases, with 19 bases between. CDR3 sequence: CASSGSSFEVSEQYF. In nucleotides, the CDR3 is TGTGCCAGCAGTGGAAGTAGCTTCGAGGTCTCCGAGCAGTACTTC.

Written as DNA, the CDR3 is TGTGCCAGCAGTACAGGGACTAGCGGGGGGGAAGAGACCCAGTACTTC. This encodes CASSTGTSGGEETQYF. This chain connects TRBV12-3 or TRBV12-4 to TRBJ2-5; 16 bases align to TRBD2. This CDR3 is built from 16 residues. The trim removed 5 bases at V and 3 bases at J, leaving 3 bases unmatched.

This chain uses TRBV28 with TRBJ2-3; 11 nucleotides line up with TRBD2. This CDR3 is 16 amino acids long. Germline trimming cut 6 bases from V and 0 bases from J; bases unmatched to any gene: 5. Germline assignment: CDR1 MDHEN and CDR2 SYDVKM. CDR3: CASSDRLAGSTDTQYF. The CDR3 nucleotides are TGTGCCAGCAGCGATCGACTAGCGGGGAGCACAGATACGCAGTATTTT.

This clonotype was found a few times. The rearrangement uses TRBV12-5 and TRBJ2-1; TRBD2 matches 15 bases. CDR1 LGHNT and CDR2 FRNRAP come from the germline V gene. The length of the CDR3 is 14 residues. Trimming at V came to 7 bases and at J to 10 bases, leaving 5 bases not matched to a gene. The CDR3 DNA sequence: TGTGCTAGTGATCCGGGACTAGCGGGAGGCGAGCAGTTCTTC. Protein: CASDPGLAGGEQFF.

The table lists this clonotype with a few counts. This chain joins TRBV4-2 and TRBJ2-6, with TRBD1 as a possible D gene (6 bases). Germline V gene sequence: CDR1 LGHNA, CDR2 YNFKEQ. Trimming removed 3 bases from V and 1 base from J, with 10 bases in between. The CDR3 totals 16 residues. Here the CDR3 DNA reads TGTGCCAGCAGCCACGATACAGGGTCTGGGGCCAACGTCCTGACTTTC. This sequence encodes CASSHDTGSGANVLTF.

The CDR3 region is CASSPPLSSYEQYF. The CDR3 DNA reads as TGTGCCAGCAGTCCTCCGTTAAGCTCCTACGAGCAGTACTTC. The V gene is TRBV12-3 or TRBV12-4, the J gene TRBJ2-7; no clear D gene. V lost 5 bases and J 0 bases, leaving 11 bases between the germline ends. The CDR3 is 14 residues long.

This clonotype came up a few times. V and J are TRBV4-2 and TRBJ2-1; 12 bases align to TRBD2. The junction had 9 bases not matched to a gene; V was cut back by 2 bases and J by 10 bases. Germline values: CDR1 LGHNA, CDR2 YNFKEQ. The CDR3 is 16 amino acids. The CDR3 DNA follows: TGTGCCAGCAGCCAAAGGGCTAGCGGGGGGGGTATAGAGCAGTTCTTC. Translation gives CASSQRASGGGIEQFF.

The chain combines TRBV5-1 with TRBJ2-3, with 12 bases matching TRBD2. The CDR3 has 16 amino acids. The ends lost 2 bases at V and 4 bases at J; junction bases unmatched: 5. Germline loops: CDR1 SGHRS, CDR2 YFSETQ. The CDR3 DNA reads TGCGCCAGCAGCTTCACTAGCGGGAGGTACTCAGATACGCAGTATTTT. Translation gives CASSFTSGRYSDTQYF.

At least ten counts were recorded for this clonotype. The genes are TRBV7-8 and TRBJ2-7, with 9 bases matching TRBD1. With 4 bases clipped from V and 5 bases from J, the junction kept 9 bases outside the gene matches. CDR1 is SGHVS and CDR2 is FQNEAQ in the germline V gene. This CDR3 is 15 amino acids long. CDR3: CASSSGQGLKNEQYF. CDR3 in DNA: TGTGCCAGCAGCTCAGGACAGGGGTTGAAAAACGAGCAGTACTTC.

This clonotype was detected only a few times. The gene calls are TRBV3-1 and TRBJ1-6, with D unclear. V dropped 1 base and J dropped 1 base, with 17 bases sitting between them. Per germline, CDR1 LGHDT and CDR2 YNNKEL (reference sequence). The CDR3 consists of 19 residues. The chain's CDR3 is CASSQGVVYGGSYNSPLHF. The CDR3 DNA reads TGTGCCAGCAGCCAAGGAGTTGTGTACGGAGGGTCCTATAATTCACCCCTCCACTTT.

The chain has TRBV5-1 and TRBJ2-2, with 8 bases lining up with TRBD2. CDR1 and CDR2 from the germline V gene are SGHRS and YFSETQ. The CDR3 spans 16 residues. J lost 3 bases, V lost 1 base, and 5 bases had no gene match. Here the CDR3 DNA reads TGCGCCAGCAGCTTGTCCCGGGGGGGCGACACCGGGGAGCTGTTTTTT. Translating gives CASSLSRGGDTGELFF.

This sequence joins TRBV5-1 and TRBJ2-3, with TRBD2 identical over 8 bases. V lost 5 bases, J lost 6 bases, and 11 bases stayed unmatched. CDR3 size: 15 residues. Germline lookup yields CDR1 SGHRS and CDR2 YFSETQ. This CDR3 reads CASRDGGGRTDTQYF. CDR3 DNA: TGCGCCAGCAGAGATGGGGGCGGGAGGACGGATACGCAGTATTTT.

V usage is TRBV2 and J usage is TRBJ2-1, with D possibly TRBD1 on 6 matching bases. This CDR3 contains 16 residues. The germline V and J ends were trimmed by 3 bases and 8 bases, with 20 bases remaining between them. Germline loops: CDR1 SNHLY, CDR2 FYNNEI. The CDR3: CASSDDGSLGADEQFF. The DNA of the CDR3 is TGTGCCAGCAGTGATGATGGGTCTTTGGGGGCCGATGAGCAGTTCTTC.

The V and J genes are TRBV11-2 and TRBJ2-7, with D maybe TRBD1 (6 bases). The CDR3 consists of 13 residues. The germline V and J ends were trimmed by 0 bases and 6 bases, with 9 bases remaining between them. Germline-derived CDR1 and CDR2 are SGHAT and FQNNGV. CDR3 coding DNA: TGTGCCAGCAGCTTAGAGTGGGGGCGCGAGCAGTACTTC. Translation gives CASSLEWGREQYF. The whole variable domain, remainder taken from reference TRBV11-2 and TRBJ2-7, is EAGVAQSPRYKIIEKRQSVAFWCNPISGHATLYWYQQILGQGPKLLIQFQNNGVVDDSQLPKDRFSAERLKGVDSTLKIQPAKLEDSAVYLCASSLEWGREQYFGPGTRLTVT.

This clonotype was seen ten or more times. The rearrangement joins TRBV2 to TRBJ2-1, with 15 nucleotides matching TRBD2. Germline V lookup: CDR1 SNHLY, CDR2 FYNNEI. Unmatched junction bases numbered 3, after V lost 9 bases and J lost 9 bases. This CDR3 contains 13 residues. The CDR3 bases are TGTGCCAGGGGACTAGCGGGGGGTGGTGAGCAGTTCTTC. Its protein is CARGLAGGGEQFF.